This entry concerns a single T cell receptor beta chain. Its specificity is unknown. Only in-frame clones appear in the TCRdb table, and some are missing; sequencing was by immunoSEQ multiplex PCR. Of tens of thousands of clones detected, under 85% appear once; the ten largest clones hold approximately 4.8%. As for time point: week 35, safety follow-up. What each vaccine dose contained was 300 ug of mutant IDH1 20-mer peptide, accompanied by topical imiquimod. Donors had new IDH1-mutant astrocytomas of WHO grade 3 or 4 (ATRX-lost). This specimen comes from a study of a mutant IDH1 vaccine in newly diagnosed glioma. Germline V gene lookup returns CDR1 SEHNR and CDR2 FQNEAQ (reference sequence). V lost 0 bases and J lost 4; bases outside the gene matches: 14. The CDR3 length is 19 residues.

This receptor was taken from a man over 45 with glioma. The V gene is TRBV7-9, the J gene TRBJ2-3, with 9 positions matching TRBD1. The sample was PBMCs, taken from a glioma patient whose treatment included an IDH1 peptide vaccine. The CDR3 reads CASSLATGTGYRLADTQYF. DNA for the CDR3: TGTGCCAGCAGCTTAGCCACCGGGACAGGGTATAGATTGGCAGATACGCAGTATTTT.